The 8 T cell receptor beta chains below come from one sample, sequenced in a study of T cells expressing NK-cell markers. TCRdb re-called the 5' RACE reads; every CDR3 protein appears as one record, without DNA. Its clone listing holds almost 450,000 distinct CDR3 sequences. Sequenced input: blood T cells: a sorted CD56 or NKG2C T cell subset, CD4+ or CD8+ T cells, or bulk PBMC T cells (not recorded which). These receptors were taken from a woman between 18 and 69 years old in good health.

J is TRBJ2-5 and V is TRBV7-6; TCRdb reports TRBD1, a call that lacks DNA to check it against. The CDR3 is 15 residues long. The germline V gene encodes CDR1 SGHVS and CDR2 FNYEAQ. The CDR3 loop reads CASSGWTGGAETQYF.

This chain connects TRBV7-9 to TRBJ2-1. CDR1 is SEHNR, CDR2 FQNEAQ, per germline (reference sequence). The CDR3 loop spans 13 amino acids. This CDR3 is CASSTAFGNEQFF. Combining the CDR3 with reference TRBV7-9 and TRBJ2-1 gives the whole variable domain DTGVSQNPRHKITKRGQNVTFRCDPISEHNRLYWYRQTLGQGPEFLTYFQNEAQLEKSRLLSDRFSAERPKGSFSTLEIQRTEQGDSAMYLCASSTAFGNEQFFGPGTRLTVL.

CDR3: CASSFKGASTYEQYF. The chain links TRBV27 to TRBJ2-7; TCRdb returns TRBD1, unconfirmable since there is no DNA. The CDR3 totals 15 residues. Germline CDR1 is MNHEY and CDR2 is SMNVEV (reference sequence).

The rearrangement uses TRBV5-1 and TRBJ1-2; TCRdb calls TRBD1, which cannot be checked without DNA. The CDR3 length is 15 residues. Germline lookup yields CDR1 SGHRS and CDR2 YFSETQ. The CDR3 region is CASSSGQGVEPMTTF.

The chain joins TRBV20-1 to TRBJ1-3. The length of the CDR3 is 14 residues. Germline CDR1 DFQATT, CDR2 SNEGSKA (reference sequence). The CDR3 reads CSASDRANGNTIYF.

The J gene is TRBJ2-7, the V gene TRBV5-5. CDR3 length: 14 amino acids. Germline V lookup: CDR1 SGHKS, CDR2 YYEKEE (reference sequence). The chain's CDR3 is CASSPDGTHYEQYF.

The rearrangement joins TRBV5-1 to TRBJ2-3; TCRdb lists TRBD1, though no DNA is available to test this call. The CDR3 spans 15 residues. The germline V gene has CDR1 SGHRS and CDR2 YFSETQ. CDR3 in amino acids: CASSSRQPGADTQYF.

This rearrangement joins TRBV6-1 to TRBJ1-1; there is no DNA to check the TCRdb D call of TRBD1. The germline V gene encodes CDR1 MNHNS and CDR2 SASEGT. The CDR3 totals 15 residues. CDR3 region: CASILTGQGARKAFF.